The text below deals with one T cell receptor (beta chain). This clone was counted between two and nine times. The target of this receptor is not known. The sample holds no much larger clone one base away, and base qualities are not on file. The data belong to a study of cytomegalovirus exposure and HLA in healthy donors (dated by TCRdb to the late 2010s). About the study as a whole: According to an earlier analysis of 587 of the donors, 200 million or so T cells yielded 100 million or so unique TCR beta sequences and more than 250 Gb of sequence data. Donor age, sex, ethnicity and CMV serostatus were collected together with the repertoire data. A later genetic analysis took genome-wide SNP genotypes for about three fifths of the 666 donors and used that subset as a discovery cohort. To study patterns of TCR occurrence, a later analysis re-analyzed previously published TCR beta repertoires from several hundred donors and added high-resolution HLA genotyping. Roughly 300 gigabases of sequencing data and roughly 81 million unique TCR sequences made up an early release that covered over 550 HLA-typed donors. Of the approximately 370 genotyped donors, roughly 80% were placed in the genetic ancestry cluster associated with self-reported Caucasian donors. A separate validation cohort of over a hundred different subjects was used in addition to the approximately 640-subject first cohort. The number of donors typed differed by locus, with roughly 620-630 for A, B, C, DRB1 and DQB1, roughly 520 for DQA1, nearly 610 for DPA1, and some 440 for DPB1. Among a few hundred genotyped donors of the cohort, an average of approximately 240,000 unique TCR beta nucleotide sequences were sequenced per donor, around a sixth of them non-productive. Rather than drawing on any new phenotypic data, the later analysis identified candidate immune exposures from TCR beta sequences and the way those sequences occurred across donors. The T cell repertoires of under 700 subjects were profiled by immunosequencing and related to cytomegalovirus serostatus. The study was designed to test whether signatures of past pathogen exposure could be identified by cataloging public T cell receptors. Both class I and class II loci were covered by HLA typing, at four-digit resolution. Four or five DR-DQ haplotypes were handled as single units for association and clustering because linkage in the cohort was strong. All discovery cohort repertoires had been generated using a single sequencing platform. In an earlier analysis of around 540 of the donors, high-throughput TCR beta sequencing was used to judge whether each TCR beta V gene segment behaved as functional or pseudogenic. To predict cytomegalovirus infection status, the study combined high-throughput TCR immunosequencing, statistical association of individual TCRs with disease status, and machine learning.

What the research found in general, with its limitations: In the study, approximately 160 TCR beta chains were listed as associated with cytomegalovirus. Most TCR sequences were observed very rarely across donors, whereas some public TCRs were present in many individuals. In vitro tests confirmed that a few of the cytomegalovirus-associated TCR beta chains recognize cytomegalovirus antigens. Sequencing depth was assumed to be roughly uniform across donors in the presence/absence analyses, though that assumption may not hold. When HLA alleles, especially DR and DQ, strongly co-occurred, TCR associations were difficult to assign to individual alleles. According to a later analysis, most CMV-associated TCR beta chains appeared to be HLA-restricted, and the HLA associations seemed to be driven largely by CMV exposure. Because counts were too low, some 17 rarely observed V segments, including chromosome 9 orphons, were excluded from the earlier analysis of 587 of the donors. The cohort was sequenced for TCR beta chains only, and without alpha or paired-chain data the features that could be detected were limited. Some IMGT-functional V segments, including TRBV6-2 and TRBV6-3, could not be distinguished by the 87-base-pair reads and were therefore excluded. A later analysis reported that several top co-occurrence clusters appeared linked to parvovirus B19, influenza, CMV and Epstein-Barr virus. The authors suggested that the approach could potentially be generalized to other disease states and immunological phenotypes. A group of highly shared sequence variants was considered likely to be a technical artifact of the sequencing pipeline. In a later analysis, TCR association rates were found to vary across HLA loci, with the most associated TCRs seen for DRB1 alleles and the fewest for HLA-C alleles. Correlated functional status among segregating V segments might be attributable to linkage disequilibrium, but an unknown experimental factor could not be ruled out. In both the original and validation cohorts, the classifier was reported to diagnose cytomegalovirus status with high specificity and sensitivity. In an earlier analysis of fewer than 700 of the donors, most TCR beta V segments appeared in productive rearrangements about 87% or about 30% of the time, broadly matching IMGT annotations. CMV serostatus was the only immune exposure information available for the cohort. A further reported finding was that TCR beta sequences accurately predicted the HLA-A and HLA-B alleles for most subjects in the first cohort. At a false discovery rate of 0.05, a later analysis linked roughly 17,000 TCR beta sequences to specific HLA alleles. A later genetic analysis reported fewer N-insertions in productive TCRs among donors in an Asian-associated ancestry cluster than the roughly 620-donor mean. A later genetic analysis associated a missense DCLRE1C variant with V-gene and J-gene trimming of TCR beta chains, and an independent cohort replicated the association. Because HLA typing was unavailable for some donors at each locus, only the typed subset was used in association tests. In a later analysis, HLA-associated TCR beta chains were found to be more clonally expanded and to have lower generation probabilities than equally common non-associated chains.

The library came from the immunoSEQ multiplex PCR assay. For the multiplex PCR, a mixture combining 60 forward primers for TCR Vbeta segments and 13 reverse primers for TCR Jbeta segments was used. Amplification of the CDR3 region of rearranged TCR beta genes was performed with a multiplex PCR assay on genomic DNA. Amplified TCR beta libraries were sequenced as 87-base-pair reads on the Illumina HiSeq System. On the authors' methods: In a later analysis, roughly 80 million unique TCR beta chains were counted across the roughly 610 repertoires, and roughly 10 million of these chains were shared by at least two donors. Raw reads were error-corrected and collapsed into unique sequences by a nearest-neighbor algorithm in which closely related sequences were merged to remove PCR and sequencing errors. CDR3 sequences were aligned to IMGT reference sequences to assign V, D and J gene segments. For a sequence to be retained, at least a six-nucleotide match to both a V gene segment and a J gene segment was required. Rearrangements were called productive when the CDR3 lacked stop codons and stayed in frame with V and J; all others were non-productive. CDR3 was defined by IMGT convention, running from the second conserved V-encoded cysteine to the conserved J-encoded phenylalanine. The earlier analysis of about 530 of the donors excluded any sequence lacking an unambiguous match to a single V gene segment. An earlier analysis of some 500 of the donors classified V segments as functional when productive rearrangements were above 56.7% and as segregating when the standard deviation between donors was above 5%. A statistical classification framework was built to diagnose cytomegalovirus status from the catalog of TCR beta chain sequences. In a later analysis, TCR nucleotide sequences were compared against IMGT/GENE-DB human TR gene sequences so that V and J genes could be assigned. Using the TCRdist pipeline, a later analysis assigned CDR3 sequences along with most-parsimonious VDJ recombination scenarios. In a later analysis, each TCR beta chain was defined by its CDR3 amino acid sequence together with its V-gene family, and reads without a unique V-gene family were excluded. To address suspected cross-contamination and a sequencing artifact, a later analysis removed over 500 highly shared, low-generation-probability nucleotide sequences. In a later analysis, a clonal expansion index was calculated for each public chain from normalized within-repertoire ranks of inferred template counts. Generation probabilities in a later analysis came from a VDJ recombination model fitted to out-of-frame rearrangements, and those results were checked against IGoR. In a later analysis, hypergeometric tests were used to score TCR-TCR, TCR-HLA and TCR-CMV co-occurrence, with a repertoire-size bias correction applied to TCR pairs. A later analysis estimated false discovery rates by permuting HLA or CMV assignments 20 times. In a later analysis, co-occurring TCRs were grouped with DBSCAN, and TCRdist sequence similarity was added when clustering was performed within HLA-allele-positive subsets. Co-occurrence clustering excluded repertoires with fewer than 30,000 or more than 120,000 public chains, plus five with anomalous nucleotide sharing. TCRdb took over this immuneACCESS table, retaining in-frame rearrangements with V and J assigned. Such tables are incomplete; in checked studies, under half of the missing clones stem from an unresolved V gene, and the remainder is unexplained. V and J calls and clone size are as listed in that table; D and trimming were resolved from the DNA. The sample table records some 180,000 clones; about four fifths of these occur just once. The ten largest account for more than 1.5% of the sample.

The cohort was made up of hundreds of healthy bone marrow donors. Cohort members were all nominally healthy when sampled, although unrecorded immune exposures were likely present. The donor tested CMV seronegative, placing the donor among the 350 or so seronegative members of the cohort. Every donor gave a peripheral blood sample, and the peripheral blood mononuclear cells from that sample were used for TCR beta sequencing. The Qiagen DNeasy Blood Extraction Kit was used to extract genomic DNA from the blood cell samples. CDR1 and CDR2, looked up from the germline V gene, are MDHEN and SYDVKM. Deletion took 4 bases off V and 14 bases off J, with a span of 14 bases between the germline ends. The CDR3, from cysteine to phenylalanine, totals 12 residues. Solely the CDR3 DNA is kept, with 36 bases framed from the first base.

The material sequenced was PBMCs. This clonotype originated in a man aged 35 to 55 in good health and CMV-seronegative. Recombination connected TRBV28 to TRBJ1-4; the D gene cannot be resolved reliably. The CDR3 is CASSWPGGRLFF. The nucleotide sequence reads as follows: TGTGCCAGCAGTTGGCCAGGAGGTCGGCTGTTTTTT. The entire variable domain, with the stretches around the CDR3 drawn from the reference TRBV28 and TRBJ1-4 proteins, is DVKVTQSSRYLVKRTGEKVFLECVQDMDHENMFWYRQDPGLGLRLIYFSYDVKMKEKGDIPEGYSVSREKKERFSLILESASTNQTSMYLCASSWPGGRLFFGSGTQLSVL.